A selection of T cell receptor beta chains follows, all from one sample in a study of T cells after yellow fever vaccination. TCRdb reanalysed the 5' RACE reads using MiXCR and keeps one entry per CDR3 protein. The sample lists around 140,000 distinct CDR3 sequences, about 6.2% occurring once. Sequencing was performed on CD4+ T cells sorted from PBMCs, taken 10 days after the yellow fever booster vaccination. These receptor sequences come from a man aged 25 to 45 who received the YFV17D yellow fever vaccine. The CDR3 runs from the conserved cysteine through the conserved F or W. D genes are given only for firm matches. The listing skips clone size in some rows; elsewhere it reads once, few, many or a size class.

- TRBJ2-7 TRBV12-3/TRBV12-4 - TGTGCCAGCAGAATCGACAAGGGAAGCTCCTACGAGCAGTACTTC CASRIDKGSSYEQYF
- TRBJ1-6 TRBV6-5 - TGTGCCAGCACCTCCTATAATTCACCCCTCCACTTT CASTSYNSPLHF
- TRBJ1-4 TRBV28 many TGTGCCAGCAGTTTCGGCGACAGATACGAAAAACTGTTTTTT CASSFGDRYEKLFF
- TRBJ2-3 TRBV5-1 many TGCGCCAGCAGCCTGGGGATCATCACAGATACGCAGTATTTT CASSLGIITDTQYF
- TRBJ1-4 TRBV18 - TGTGCCAGCTCACCACTTGGGACTCCTAATGAAAAACTGTTTTTT CASSPLGTPNEKLFF
- TRBJ1-2 TRBV12-3/TRBV12-4 few TGTGCCACCGAAAGGGGTCTCTTCTATGGCTACACCTTC CATERGLFYGYTF
TRBD1 TRBJ2-1 TRBV12-3/TRBV12-4 many TGTGCCAGCAGTTTTCGACAGGGGGCGGGAGATGAGCAGTTCTTC CASSFRQGAGDEQFF
- TRBJ1-4 TRBV7-9 many TGTGCCAGCAGCCCTCCGGGGAATGAAAAACTGTTTTTT CASSPPGNEKLFF
TRBD2 TRBJ2-7 TRBV20-1 few TGCAGTGCCACGCGCGGGTTGGGACTAGCGGGAGTATGGGAGCAGTACTTC CSATRGLGLAGVWEQYF
- TRBJ1-2 TRBV27 many TGTGCCAGCAGTCACCGCCAGGGGTATTCGGGAGGCTACACCTTC CASSHRQGYSGGYTF
- TRBJ2-1 TRBV29-1 many TGCAGCTCCGGGACTTTAGCGTTCAGTGAGCAGTTCTTC CSSGTLAFSEQFF
- TRBJ1-1 TRBV18 many TGTGCCAGCTCACCTTCCAGGGGATTGAACACTGAAGCTTTCTTT CASSPSRGLNTEAFF
TRBD1 TRBJ1-1 TRBV28 many TGTGCCAGCAGGCCAGGGGGACCCAACACTGAAGCTTTCTTT CASRPGGPNTEAFF
- TRBJ1-2 TRBV6-1 many TGTGCCAGCAGTGTACAGGGAAGGTCTATGGGCTACACCTTC CASSVQGRSMGYTF
- TRBJ1-5 TRBV15 many TGTGCCACCAGCAGAGACAATCAGCCCCAGCATTTT CATSRDNQPQHF
TRBD2 TRBJ2-5 TRBV12-3/TRBV12-4 many TGTGCCAGCAGCCCCGGGACTACTCAAGAGACCCAGTACTTC CASSPGTTQETQYF
- TRBJ2-2 TRBV12-3/TRBV12-4 many TGTGCCAGCAGCCTCCCCGGAATCACCGGGGAGCTGTTTTTT CASSLPGITGELFF
- TRBJ2-1 TRBV6-5 few TGTGCCAGCAGTTCCATACTCAATTTCTCCTACAATGAGCAGTTCTTC CASSSILNFSYNEQFF
- TRBJ2-2 TRBV20-1 - TGCAGTGCTAGAGATTCCCGTCCAGGGCGATGGACCGGGGAGCTGTTTTTT CSARDSRPGRWTGELFF
TRBD2 TRBJ2-1 TRBV27 few TGTGCCAGCAGTGAGCATAGCGGGAGACGCATATACAATGAGCAGTTCTTC CASSEHSGRRIYNEQFF
- TRBJ1-5 TRBV20-1 many TGCAGTGCCCAAACGAATGGGGGGGGTTATAGCAATCAGCCCCAGCATTTT CSAQTNGGGYSNQPQHF
- TRBJ1-1 TRBV18 many TGTGCCAGCTCACCTAACGGATTGAACACTGAAGCTTTCTTT CASSPNGLNTEAFF
- TRBJ1-1 TRBV27 many TGTGCCAGCAGTAAACAGGGTCTTCAGATGAACACTGAAGCTTTCTTT CASSKQGLQMNTEAFF
TRBD2 TRBJ2-1 TRBV2 many TGTGCCAGCAGCGAACGGGAGGGCCCTTACAATGAGCAGTTCTTC CASSEREGPYNEQFF
- TRBJ1-4 TRBV2 few TGTGCCAGCAGGCCGGTCCAGACCAGTCTCGGGAAACTGTTTTTT CASRPVQTSLGKLFF
- TRBJ2-3 TRBV27 many TGTGCCAGCCGCCGGACGGCCCGAGGAACAGATACGCAGTATTTT CASRRTARGTDTQYF
TRBD2 TRBJ2-5 TRBV3-1 many TGTGCCAGCAGAAAAGGACTAGCGGGAGGGCCTGATATGGAGACCCAGTACTTC CASRKGLAGGPDMETQYF
- TRBJ2-3 TRBV19 - TGTGCCAGTAGTCTTCAGGGGGGAGATACGCAGTATTTT CASSLQGGDTQYF
- TRBJ2-7 TRBV10-1 - TGCGCCAGCAGTGAGTCTCGGGCTTGGGAGCAGTACTTC CASSESRAWEQYF
- TRBJ2-3 TRBV5-1 many TGCGCCAGCAGCCCCGGAGGGGGGGGTGGAGATACGCAGTATTTT CASSPGGGGGDTQYF
- TRBJ2-2 TRBV6-5 few TGTGCCAGCAGTTACTCCGGGGGAAGTTGGATCACCGGGGAGCTGTTTTTT CASSYSGGSWITGELFF
- TRBJ2-7 TRBV18 - TGTGCCAGCTCACCCCAGGACGGACTTCGCGAGCAGTACTTC CASSPQDGLREQYF
- TRBJ2-7 TRBV5-1 many TGCGCCAGCAGCTTGGAAGCCAGGACTTCAAACGAGCAGTACTTT CASSLEARTSNEQYF
- TRBJ2-2 TRBV21-1 many TGTGCCAGCAGCCCCCCGGGACTAGCACGAAACGACACCGGGGAGCTGTTTTTT CASSPPGLARNDTGELFF
- TRBJ2-3 TRBV20-1 many TGCAGTTTCCCTCTGTTTTCAGATACGCAGTATTTT CSFPLFSDTQYF
- TRBJ2-2 TRBV12-3/TRBV12-4 many TGTGCCAGCAGTTCCTCAGTCGGGGAGCTGTTTTTT CASSSSVGELFF
- TRBJ1-5 TRBV19 few TGTGCCAGTAGTATTTCACGTGGACCCACCGGTTATCAGCCCCAGCATTTT CASSISRGPTGYQPQHF
TRBD1 TRBJ2-7 TRBV12-3/TRBV12-4 many TGTGCCAGCAGTTTAGATTTCGGGACAGCCTACGAGCAGTACTTC CASSLDFGTAYEQYF
TRBD2 TRBJ2-1 TRBV5-1 many TGCGCCAGCAGCTTAAGGGAACCGGCTAGCGGGGGTGAGCAGTTCTTC CASSLREPASGGEQFF
- TRBJ2-1 TRBV24-1 many TGTGCCACCAGTGATTTGTTTGATAGTGAGCAGTTCTTC CATSDLFDSEQFF
- TRBJ2-1 TRBV6-2/TRBV6-3 many TGTGCCAGCAGTTACCTGGGACTGACCGAAACTGAGCAGTTCTTC CASSYLGLTETEQFF
- TRBJ2-5 TRBV11-2 many TGTGCCAGCAGCTCGAACCGGAAAGAGACCCAGTACTTC CASSSNRKETQYF
- TRBJ2-5 TRBV20-1 - TGCAGTGCCCCTAGAGGCAGGGGAAGTTTCCAAGAGACCCAGTACTTC CSAPRGRGSFQETQYF
TRBD2 TRBJ2-7 TRBV7-2 many TGTGCCAGCAGCTTAGTTGGCGGGAGGGCCTACGAGCAGTACTTC CASSLVGGRAYEQYF
TRBD1 TRBJ1-5 TRBV29-1 many TGCAGCGTCGCTGCCGGGACAGGGGGCGATCAGCCCCAGCATTTT CSVAAGTGGDQPQHF
- TRBJ2-3 TRBV6-6 many TGTGCCAGCAGCCGGAAGGCGAATACGCAGTATTTT CASSRKANTQYF
- TRBJ2-5 TRBV3-1 many TGTGCCAGCAGCCAAGAGGGTTGGATGGAGACCCAGTACTTC CASSQEGWMETQYF
- TRBJ1-5 TRBV7-2 many TGTGCCAGCACCCAAGTGGCAGGGGAGTGGCAGCCCCAGCATTTT CASTQVAGEWQPQHF
TRBD1 TRBJ2-7 TRBV5-4 few TGTGCCAGCAGCCAGACAGGGTGGGAGCAGTACTTC CASSQTGWEQYF
- TRBJ2-7 TRBV6-5 - TGTGCCAGCAGTTACTCTTCTCAGGGCGCTACCTACGAGCAGTACTTC CASSYSSQGATYEQYF
- TRBJ2-7 TRBV20-1 many TGCAGTGCCCCCCCGGGGTGGGAGGCCCACGAGCAGTACTTC CSAPPGWEAHEQYF
- TRBJ2-1 TRBV20-1 few TGCAGTGCTACCCAGAGTTCCTACAATGAGCAGTTCTTC CSATQSSYNEQFF
- TRBJ1-1 TRBV29-1 many TGCAGCGTTGTTCTGAACACTGAAGCTTTCTTT CSVVLNTEAFF
TRBD1 TRBJ1-1 TRBV18 - TGTGCCAGCTCACCAGGACAGGGGGGACGAAACACTGAAGCTTTCTTT CASSPGQGGRNTEAFF
- TRBJ2-1 TRBV3-1 few TGTGCCAGCAGCCAAGCAGGGGGGGGCTACAATGAGCAGTTCTTC CASSQAGGGYNEQFF